The count of the clone carrying this T cell receptor beta chain is one. Its antigen is unidentified. The entry originates in a study of brain metastases from non-small cell lung cancer. V was pared by 8 bases and J by 0 bases, with 10 bases between. Germline V gene data show CDR1 as MNHEY and CDR2 as SVGAGI. The CDR3 is 13 residues long. TCRdb keeps only in-frame clones here, not all; method: immunoSEQ multiplex PCR. The sample includes 2,500 or so clones, approximately 85% of them seen just once. The study, taken as a whole, reports: Metastases had sparse T cells but largely shared repertoires with primaries.

The TCR was taken from a donor at least 40 years old with non-small cell lung cancer. Specimen: primary lung tumor tissue. The chain links TRBV6-5 to TRBJ1-2, with TRBD1 as a possible D gene (5 bases). This chain's CDR3 is CASRDGSNYGYTF. The CDR3 region has the DNA TGTGCCAGCCGGGACGGATCTAACTATGGCTACACCTTC.